The T cell receptor beta chain described here comes from a study of vaccination and CD4 T cells after COVID-19. The Oncomine TCR Beta short-read assay was applied to DNA of cultured CD4+ T cells. TCRdb itself ran the PCR reads through MiXCR, one entry per CDR3 protein. The table lists approximately 7,600 distinct CDR3 sequences, around 79% of them singletons, with 15% to 20% in the top ten. CDR1 is SGHTA, CDR2 FQGNSA, per germline. The germline V and J ends were trimmed by 5 bases and 7 bases, with 20 bases remaining between them. This CDR3 comprises 15 residues. To note about this clonotype: Its antigen is not known.

Treatment defined: approximately 9-day PBMC culture with coronavirus spike peptide pools or control peptides (ViraFEST assay). Following culture for 10 days, CD4+ T cells were isolated by negative selection. The source of this sequence is a human donor who had recovered from COVID-19. This chain joins TRBV7-2 and TRBJ2-5, with D possibly being TRBD1 (7 bases). Sequenced material: CD4+ T cells from blood, cultured in vitro. The CDR3 sequence is CASSDRRGRSGTQYF. Written as DNA, the CDR3 is TGTGCCAGCAGCGACAGGAGGGGGCGGAGTGGGACCCAGTACTTC.